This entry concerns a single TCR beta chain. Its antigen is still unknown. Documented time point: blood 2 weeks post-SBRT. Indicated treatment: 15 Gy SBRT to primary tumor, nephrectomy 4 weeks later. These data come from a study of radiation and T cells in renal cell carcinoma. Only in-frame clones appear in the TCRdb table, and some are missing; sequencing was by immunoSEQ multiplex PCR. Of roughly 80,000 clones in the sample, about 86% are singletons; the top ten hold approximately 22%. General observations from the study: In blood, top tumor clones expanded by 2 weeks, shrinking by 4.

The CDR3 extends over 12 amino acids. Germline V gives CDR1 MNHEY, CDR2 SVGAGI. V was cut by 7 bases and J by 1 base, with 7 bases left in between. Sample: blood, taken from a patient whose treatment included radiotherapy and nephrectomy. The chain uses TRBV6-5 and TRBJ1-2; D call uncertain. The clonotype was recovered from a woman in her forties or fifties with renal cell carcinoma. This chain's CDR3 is CASTRGNYGYTF. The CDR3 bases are TGTGCCAGCACCCGGGGTAACTATGGCTACACCTTC.